Sequencing of this T cell receptor beta chain was carried out in a study of Tregs in tolerant kidney transplant recipients. Profiled with immunoSEQ multiplex PCR; TCRdb holds only in-frame clones, not every one. The sample gives around 61,000 clones, around four fifths of which show up once; about 5% is in the top ten. Per the germline V gene, CDR1 is MNHEY and CDR2 is SVGAGI. This CDR3 contains 13 residues. With V trimmed by 6 bases and J by 6 bases, 3 bases remained unmatched. The chain joins TRBV6-5 to TRBJ2-1, with 9 bases identical to TRBD1. The specimen was CD4+ T cells from blood. This TCR came from a human donor in good health. CDR3 sequence reads: CASRLGQGNEQFF. Here the CDR3 DNA reads TGTGCCAGCAGGTTGGGACAGGGCAATGAGCAGTTCTTC.